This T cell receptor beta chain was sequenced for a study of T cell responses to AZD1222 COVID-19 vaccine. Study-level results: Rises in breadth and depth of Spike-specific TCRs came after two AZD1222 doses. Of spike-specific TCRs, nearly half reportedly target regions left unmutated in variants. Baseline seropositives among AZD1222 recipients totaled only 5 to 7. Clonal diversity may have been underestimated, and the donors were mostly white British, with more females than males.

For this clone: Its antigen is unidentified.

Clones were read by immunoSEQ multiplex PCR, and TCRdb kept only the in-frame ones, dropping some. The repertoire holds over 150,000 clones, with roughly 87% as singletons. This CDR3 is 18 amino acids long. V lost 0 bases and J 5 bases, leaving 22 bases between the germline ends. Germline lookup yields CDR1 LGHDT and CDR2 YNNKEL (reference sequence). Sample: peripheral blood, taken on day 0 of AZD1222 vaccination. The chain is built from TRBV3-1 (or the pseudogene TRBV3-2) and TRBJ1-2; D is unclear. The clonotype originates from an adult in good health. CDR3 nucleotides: TGTGCCAGCAGCCAAGATCGGTGGAGGCGGCCCACCGAATATGGCTACACCTTC. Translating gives CASSQDRWRRPTEYGYTF.